Below, 24 T cell receptor beta chains from the same sample are listed, as sequenced in a study of immune evolution from preneoplasia to lung adenocarcinoma. Data came from immunoSEQ multiplex PCR; TCRdb stores just in-frame clones and leaves some out. The sample includes 4,500 to 6,500 clones, about 80% of them seen just once. Material: FFPE minimally invasive lung adenocarcinoma tissue. The receptors shown here come from a person aged 55-80 years with lung adenocarcinoma.

The chain combines TRBV11-2 with TRBJ1-2, with D perhaps TRBD1 (5 bases). CDR1 is SGHAT and CDR2 is FQNNGV in the germline V gene. V was trimmed by 2 bases and J by 0 bases, leaving 10 bases between them. The length of the CDR3 is 15 residues. CDR3 in DNA: TGTGCCAGCAGCTTACAAGCAGGGCCTAACTATGGCTACACCTTC. It codes for CASSLQAGPNYGYTF.

V and J are TRBV7-2 and TRBJ1-3; 7 bases align to TRBD1. The length of the CDR3 is 14 residues. CDR1 and CDR2 (germline): SGHTA, FQGNSA. Trimming cost V 2 bases and J 4 bases; bases outside gene matches: 2. CDR3 nucleotide sequence: TGTGCCAGCAGCTTAAGACAGGGAGGAAACACCATATATTTT. This encodes CASSLRQGGNTIYF.

The rearrangement joins TRBV28 to TRBJ2-2; D remains unclear. Trimming pared 6 bases from V and 6 bases from J, leaving 23 bases between. CDR1 and CDR2 from the germline V gene are MDHEN and SYDVKM. CDR3 length equals 17 residues. In DNA, the CDR3 is TGTGCCAGCAGCGGACCGGTCCAGGTTTTAGTCCCCGGGGAGCTGTTTTTT. Translating gives CASSGPVQVLVPGELFF.

The chain joins TRBV6-5 to TRBJ2-1; 10 nucleotides agree with TRBD2. This CDR3 comprises 15 residues. Per germline, CDR1 MNHEY and CDR2 SVGAGI. J was trimmed by 9 bases and V by 2 bases; bases with no gene match: 7. The CDR3 DNA reads as TGTGCCAGCAGTTACGAAACTAGCGGGGTTGTTGAGCAGTTCTTC. Amino acid sequence: CASSYETSGVVEQFF.

J is TRBJ1-5 and V is TRBV6-1; D call uncertain. The V end was cut by 6 bases, the J end by 0 bases, with 12 bases between. Germline V gene data show CDR1 as MNHNS and CDR2 as SASEGT. CDR3 length equals 15 residues. CDR3 nucleotide sequence: TGTGCCAGCAGCTCTTCATTCCCTAGCAATCAGCCCCAGCATTTT. It specifies CASSSSFPSNQPQHF.

This clone came up once. This chain links TRBV5-1 with TRBJ2-1, with 7 bases matching TRBD2. There are 16 residues in the CDR3. J gave up 9 bases and V 2 bases, and 14 bases lay outside the gene matches. Germline CDR1 and CDR2: SGHRS and YFSETQ. The CDR3 region is CASSFSGGTGATEQFF. The CDR3 DNA sequence: TGCGCCAGCAGCTTTTCGGGAGGCACCGGGGCGACTGAGCAGTTCTTC.

This clone was seen a few times. The V gene is TRBV6-5, the J gene TRBJ1-1; no reliable D call. CDR1 MNHEY and CDR2 SVGAGI come from the germline V gene. The CDR3 consists of 12 residues. V lost 2 bases and J lost 5, with 6 bases in between. The CDR3 DNA follows: TGTGCCAGCAGTTACGCGGGAACTGAAGCTTTCTTT. This translates into CASSYAGTEAFF.

This CDR3 is CAISEGSERGYGYTF. CDR3 DNA: TGTGCCATCAGTGAAGGATCGGAAAGGGGATATGGCTACACCTTC. The rearrangement uses TRBV10-3 and TRBJ1-2; possible D gene TRBD1, 5 bases. Trimming stripped 3 bases from V and 5 bases from J, with 16 bases between. CDR1 ENHRY and CDR2 SYGVKD come from the germline V gene. The CDR3 sequence is 15 residues long.

The chain employs TRBV7-6 and TRBJ2-7, with unresolved D. The CDR3 has 14 residues. Trimming removed 1 base from V and 1 base from J, with 8 bases in between. In germline, CDR1 is SGHVS, CDR2 FNYEAQ. The chain's CDR3 is CASSLDPVSYEQYF. DNA of the CDR3: TGTGCCAGCAGCTTAGATCCGGTTTCCTACGAGCAGTACTTC.

The chain has TRBV7-9 and TRBJ2-3; D is ambiguous. Trimming shortened V by 5 bases and J by 9 bases, and 12 bases separated the two germline ends. This CDR3 has 12 amino acids. Germline V gene data show CDR1 as SEHNR and CDR2 as FQNEAQ (reference sequence). The CDR3 bases are TGTGCCAGCAGCCCAAACGGACGAACGCAGTATTTT. Residues: CASSPNGRTQYF.

J is TRBJ2-5 and V is TRBV4-2; tentatively, D is TRBD2 (6 bases). CDR1 LGHNA and CDR2 YNFKEQ come from the germline V gene. Trimming took 4 bases from V and 5 from J, leaving 11 bases between them. The CDR3 length is 13 residues. CDR3 sequence reads: CASSRGVEETQYF. The CDR3 coding sequence is TGTGCCAGCAGCCGCGGGGTCGAGGAGACCCAGTACTTC.

The chain carries TRBV5-4 and TRBJ2-3, with a possible D match to TRBD2 (5 bases). This CDR3 is 13 amino acids long. Germline CDR1 SGHNT, CDR2 YYREEE (reference sequence). The CDR3 reads CAFGVPSTDTQYF. CDR3 nucleotide sequence: TGTGCATTCGGGGTCCCCTCCACAGATACGCAGTATTTT.

The chain has TRBV28 and TRBJ1-1; TRBD1 aligns across 8 bases. After removal of 7 bases from V and 11 bases from J, the junction contained 15 bases not matched to a gene. This CDR3 is built from 14 residues. Germline V gives CDR1 MDHEN, CDR2 SYDVKM. The CDR3: CASTSWGQARGAFF. CDR3 DNA sequence: TGTGCCAGCACCTCGTGGGGACAGGCCCGAGGTGCTTTCTTT.

The chain's CDR3 is CASSVGDDTGGSQHF. The CDR3 nucleotides read TGTGCCAGCAGCGTAGGGGACGACACCGGGGGGTCCCAGCATTTT. This chain connects TRBV9 to TRBJ1-5; perhaps TRBD1 as D (5 bases). Trimming removed 0 bases at V and 11 bases at J, with 18 bases between. This CDR3 is built from 15 residues. Per the germline V gene, CDR1 is SGDLS and CDR2 is YYNGEE. The variable domain in full, with the rest retrieved from reference TRBV9 and TRBJ1-5, is DSGVTQTPKHLITATGQRVTLRCSPRSGDLSVYWYQQSLDQGLQFLIQYYNGEERAKGNILERFSAQQFPDLHSELNLSSLELGDSALYFCASSVGDDTGGSQHFGDGTRLSIL.

The J gene is TRBJ1-1, the V gene TRBV11-1; the D is unclear. CDR1 and CDR2 from the germline V gene are SGHAT and FQDESV (reference sequence). The CDR3 length is 13 residues. Trimming took off 0 bases at V and 5 bases at J, with 7 bases between the two ends. CDR3 sequence: CASSLAPGTEAFF. The CDR3 DNA reads as TGTGCCAGCAGCTTAGCCCCGGGAACTGAAGCTTTCTTT. The variable domain in full, with the rest retrieved from reference TRBV11-1 and TRBJ1-1, is EAEVAQSPRYKITEKSQAVAFWCDPISGHATLYWYRQILGQGPELLVQFQDESVVDDSQLPKDRFSAERLKGVDSTLKIQPAELGDSAMYLCASSLAPGTEAFFGQGTRLTVV.

This clone was seen more than once but under ten times. The rearrangement joins TRBV6-5 to TRBJ2-3, with 7 bases matching TRBD2. CDR3 length: 14 residues. The germline V gene has CDR1 MNHEY and CDR2 SVGAGI. V shed 6 bases, J shed 0 bases, and the junction held 3 bases outside the gene matches. CDR3 nucleotides: TGTGCCAGCAGCCACGGGGGGAGCACAGATACGCAGTATTTT. Translation: CASSHGGSTDTQYF.

This clone was found a few times. The V call is TRBV6-6, the J call TRBJ2-3; TRBD2 is a possible D gene (6 bases). Germline V CDR1 and CDR2: MNHNY, SVGAGI (reference sequence). This CDR3 has 14 residues. The germline V and J ends were trimmed by 6 bases and 1 base, with 11 bases remaining between them. This chain's CDR3 is CASRRDFGTDTQYF. The CDR3 nucleotides read TGTGCCAGCAGGCGGGACTTCGGCACAGATACGCAGTATTTT.

This clone was counted a single time. The gene calls are TRBV5-1 and TRBJ2-2; the D gene is possibly TRBD2 (6 bases). The CDR3 runs 15 residues. CDR1 SGHRS and CDR2 YFSETQ come from the germline V gene. V dropped 0 bases and J dropped 6 bases, with 12 bases sitting between them. CDR3 protein: CASSLGLVLAGELFF. For the CDR3, the DNA is TGCGCCAGCAGCTTGGGACTAGTTCTCGCCGGGGAGCTGTTTTTT.

V usage is TRBV7-9 and J usage is TRBJ1-2, with 8 bases aligning to TRBD1. The junction had 7 bases not matched to a gene; V was cut back by 3 bases and J by 4 bases. The CDR3 contains 15 residues. The germline V gene has CDR1 SEHNR and CDR2 FQNEAQ (reference sequence). For the CDR3, the DNA is TGTGCCAGCAGCTTCTCAGGGGGCGCCGTCTATGGCTACACCTTC. This sequence encodes CASSFSGGAVYGYTF.

This rearrangement joins TRBV7-3 to TRBJ2-2, with 12 bases aligning to TRBD1. Germline trimming cut 3 bases from V and 4 bases from J; bases unmatched to any gene: 3. Germline CDR1 is SGHTA and CDR2 is FQGTGA. CDR3 length: 16 amino acids. CDR3 residues: CASSFPGQGATGELFF. The DNA of the CDR3 is TGTGCCAGCAGCTTTCCGGGACAGGGGGCCACCGGGGAGCTGTTTTTT.

The rearrangement uses TRBV10-2 and TRBJ2-3; 8 bases line up with TRBD2. This CDR3 is built from 14 residues. Germline V gene lookup returns CDR1 WSHSY and CDR2 SAAADI. V lost 8 bases to trimming and J lost 4 bases; unmatched junction nucleotides: 8. The CDR3 spells CASWRGASSDTQYF. In nucleotides, the CDR3 is TGCGCCAGCTGGCGGGGGGCTTCGTCAGATACGCAGTATTTT.

This chain links TRBV4-3 with TRBJ2-7; possibly TRBD1 for D (5 bases). The CDR3 is 13 amino acids. Trimming took 0 bases from V and 10 from J, leaving 13 bases between them. Per the germline V gene, CDR1 is LGHNA and CDR2 is YSLEER. The DNA for the CDR3 is TGCGCCAGCAGCCAAGATCAGGGCTGGAGTCAGTACTTC. Translating it yields CASSQDQGWSQYF.

The chain links TRBV7-8 to TRBJ2-7; 7 bases match TRBD2. CDR3 size: 14 residues. V shed 5 bases and J 5 bases; nucleotides not matched to a gene: 9. The V gene's germline CDR1 is SGHVS and CDR2 FQNEAQ. As DNA, the CDR3 is TGTGCCAGCAGCCTGGGAGGGGTTCTCAACGAGCAGTACTTC. Protein product: CASSLGGVLNEQYF.

There are a few counts of this clone. The chain employs TRBV4-2 and TRBJ2-2; TRBD2 agrees at 10 bases. The CDR3 has 16 residues. Germline assignment: CDR1 LGHNA and CDR2 YNFKEQ. Trimming took 5 bases from V and 6 from J; bases not matched to a gene: 9. CDR3 in amino acids: CASSSQAGGEPGELFF. The CDR3 nucleotides read TGTGCCAGCAGCTCTCAAGCGGGAGGGGAGCCCGGGGAGCTGTTTTTT.